Only one count was recorded for the clone carrying this TCR beta chain. This entry is derived from a study of blood T cell repertoires in COVID-19. The overall study: The origin of the acute and convalescent COVID-19 samples was the United States, Italy and Spain.

Authors' methods: Amplifying reference gene primers gave estimates of nucleated cell counts. Data came from immunoSEQ multiplex PCR; TCRdb stores just in-frame clones and leaves some out. V and J calls plus clone size are reproduced from that table; the DNA served to infer D and trimming. The sample has about 270,000 clones, 90% seen once; the top ten hold 4.1%. The study recruited people aged about 18 to 95 years across approximately 23 US areas. Germline V gene sequence: CDR1 SNHLY, CDR2 FYNNEI. CDR3 length: 15 amino acids. With 1 base clipped from V and 5 bases from J, the junction kept 4 bases outside the gene matches.

The sequencing sample was made of PBMCs or T cells enriched from blood (not recorded which). The V and J genes are TRBV2 and TRBJ2-7, with 11 bases identical to TRBD2. This TCR was recovered from a woman aged 30 to 39 with acute COVID-19. The CDR3 loop is CASSEELAGANEQYF. CDR3 in DNA: TGTGCCAGCAGTGAAGAACTAGCGGGAGCCAACGAGCAGTACTTC.